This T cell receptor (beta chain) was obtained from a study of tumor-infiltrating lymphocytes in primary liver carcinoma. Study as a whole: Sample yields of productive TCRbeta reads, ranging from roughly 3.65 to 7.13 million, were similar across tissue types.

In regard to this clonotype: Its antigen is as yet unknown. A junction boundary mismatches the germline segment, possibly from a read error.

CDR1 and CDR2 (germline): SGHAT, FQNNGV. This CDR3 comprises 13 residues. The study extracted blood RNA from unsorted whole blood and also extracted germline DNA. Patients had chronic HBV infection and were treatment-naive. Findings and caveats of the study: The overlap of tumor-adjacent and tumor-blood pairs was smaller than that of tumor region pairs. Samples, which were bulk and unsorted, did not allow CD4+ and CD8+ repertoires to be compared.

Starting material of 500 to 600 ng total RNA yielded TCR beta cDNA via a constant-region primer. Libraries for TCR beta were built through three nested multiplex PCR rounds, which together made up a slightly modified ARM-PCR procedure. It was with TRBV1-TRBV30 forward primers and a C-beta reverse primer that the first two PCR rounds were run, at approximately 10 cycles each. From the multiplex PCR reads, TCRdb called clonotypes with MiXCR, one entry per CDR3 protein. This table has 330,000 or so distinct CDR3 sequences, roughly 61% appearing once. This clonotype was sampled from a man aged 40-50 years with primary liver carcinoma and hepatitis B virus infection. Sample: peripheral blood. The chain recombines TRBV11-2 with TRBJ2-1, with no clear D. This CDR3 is CASSSLEWTQSLF. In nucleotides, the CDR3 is TGTGCCAGCAGCTCCCTGGAGTGGACCCAGTCACTCTTC.